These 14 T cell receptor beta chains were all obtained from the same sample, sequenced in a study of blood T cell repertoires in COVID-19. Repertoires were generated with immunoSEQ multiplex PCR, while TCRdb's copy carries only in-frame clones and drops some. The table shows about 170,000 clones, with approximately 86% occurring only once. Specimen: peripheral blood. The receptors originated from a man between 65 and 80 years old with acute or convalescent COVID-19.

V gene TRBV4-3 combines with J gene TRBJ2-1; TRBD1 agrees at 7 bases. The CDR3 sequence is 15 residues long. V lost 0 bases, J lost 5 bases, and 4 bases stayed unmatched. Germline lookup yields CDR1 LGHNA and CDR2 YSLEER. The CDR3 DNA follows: TGCGCCAGCAGCCAAGAGGTGACAGGGCACAATGAGCAGTTCTTC. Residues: CASSQEVTGHNEQFF.

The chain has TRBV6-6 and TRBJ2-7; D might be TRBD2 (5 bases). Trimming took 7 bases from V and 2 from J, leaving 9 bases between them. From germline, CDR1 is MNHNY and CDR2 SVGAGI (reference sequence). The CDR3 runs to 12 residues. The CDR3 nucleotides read TGTGCCAGCAATCCCGGGACCTACGAGCAGTACTTC. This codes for CASNPGTYEQYF.

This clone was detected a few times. CDR3 sequence: CASSLVASTAEAFF. CDR3 bases: TGCGCCAGCAGCTTGGTCGCCAGTACCGCTGAAGCTTTCTTT. This rearrangement joins TRBV5-1 to TRBJ1-1; D is unresolved. Germline CDR1 SGHRS, CDR2 YFSETQ. The CDR3 consists of 14 residues. Deletions cut 0 bases from V and 6 bases from J, with 12 bases between.

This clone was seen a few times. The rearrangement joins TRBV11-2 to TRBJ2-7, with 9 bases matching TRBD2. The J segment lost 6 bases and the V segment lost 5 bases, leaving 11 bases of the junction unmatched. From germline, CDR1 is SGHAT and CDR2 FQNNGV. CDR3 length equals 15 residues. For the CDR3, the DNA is TGTGCCAGCAGCCGGCGGGCGGGGGGGCCGGGCGAGCAGTACTTC. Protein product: CASSRRAGGPGEQYF.

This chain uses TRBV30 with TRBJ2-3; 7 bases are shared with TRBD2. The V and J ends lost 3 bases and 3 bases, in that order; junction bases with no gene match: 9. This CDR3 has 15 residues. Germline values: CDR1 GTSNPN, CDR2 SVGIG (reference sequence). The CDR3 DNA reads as TGTGCCTGGAGCGGCCGGGGAGGGCGAACAGATACGCAGTATTTT. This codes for CAWSGRGGRTDTQYF.

For the CDR3, the DNA is TGTGCCAGCAGCCCATGGCGGGGATCGAGCACAGATACGCAGTATTTT. The encoded protein is CASSPWRGSSTDTQYF. The V gene is TRBV11-2, the J gene TRBJ2-3, with D possibly TRBD2 on 6 matching bases. Germline-derived CDR1 and CDR2 are SGHAT and FQNNGV. The CDR3 covers 16 residues. V lost 5 bases and J 0 bases, leaving 15 bases between the germline ends. Looking up the rest from reference TRBV11-2 and TRBJ2-3 gives the full variable domain: EAGVAQSPRYKIIEKRQSVAFWCNPISGHATLYWYQQILGQGPKLLIQFQNNGVVDDSQLPKDRFSAERLKGVDSTLKIQPAKLEDSAVYLCASSPWRGSSTDTQYFGPGTRLTVL.

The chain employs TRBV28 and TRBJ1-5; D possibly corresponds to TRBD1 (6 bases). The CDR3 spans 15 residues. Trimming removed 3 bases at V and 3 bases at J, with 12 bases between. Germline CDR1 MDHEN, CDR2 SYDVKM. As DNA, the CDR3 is TGTGCCAGCAGTTTTGGGACAAGCATCAATCAGCCCCAGCATTTT. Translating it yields CASSFGTSINQPQHF.

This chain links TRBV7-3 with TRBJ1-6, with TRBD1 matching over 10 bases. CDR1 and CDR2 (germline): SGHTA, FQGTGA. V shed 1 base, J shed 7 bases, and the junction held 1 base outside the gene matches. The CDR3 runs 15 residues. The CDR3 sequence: CASSLMGQGNSPLHF. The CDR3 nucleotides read TGTGCCAGCAGCTTAATGGGACAGGGGAATTCACCCCTCCACTTT.

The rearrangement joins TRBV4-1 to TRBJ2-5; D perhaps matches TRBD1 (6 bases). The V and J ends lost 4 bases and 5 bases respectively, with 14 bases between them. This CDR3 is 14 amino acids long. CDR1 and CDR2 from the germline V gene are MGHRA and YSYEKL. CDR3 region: CASSPHRVRETQYF. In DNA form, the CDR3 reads TGCGCCAGCAGCCCTCACAGGGTCAGGGAGACCCAGTACTTC.

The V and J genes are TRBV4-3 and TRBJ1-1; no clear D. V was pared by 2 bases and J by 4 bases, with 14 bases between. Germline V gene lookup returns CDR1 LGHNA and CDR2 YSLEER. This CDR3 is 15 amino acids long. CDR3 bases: TGCGCCAGCAGCCAATATCGGGGATATGTCACTGAAGCTTTCTTT. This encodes CASSQYRGYVTEAFF.

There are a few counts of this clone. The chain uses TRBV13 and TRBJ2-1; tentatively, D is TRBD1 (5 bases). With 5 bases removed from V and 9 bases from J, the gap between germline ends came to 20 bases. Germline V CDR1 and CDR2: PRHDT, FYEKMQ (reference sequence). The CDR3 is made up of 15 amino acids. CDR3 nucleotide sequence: TGTGCCAGCAGCGGACCCGATACCCCAAGGGGTGAGCAGTTCTTC. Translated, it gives CASSGPDTPRGEQFF. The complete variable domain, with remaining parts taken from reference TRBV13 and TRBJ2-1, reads AAGVIQSPRHLIKEKRETATLKCYPIPRHDTVYWYQQGPGQDPQFLISFYEKMQSDKGSIPDRFSAQQFSDYHSELNMSSLELGDSALYFCASSGPDTPRGEQFFGPGTRLTVL.

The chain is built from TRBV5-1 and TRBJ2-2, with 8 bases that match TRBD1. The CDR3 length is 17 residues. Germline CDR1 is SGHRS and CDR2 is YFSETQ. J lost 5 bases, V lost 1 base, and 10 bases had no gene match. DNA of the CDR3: TGCGCCAGCAGCTTGCAGATGACAGGGGCAGGTACCGGGGAGCTGTTTTTT. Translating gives CASSLQMTGAGTGELFF. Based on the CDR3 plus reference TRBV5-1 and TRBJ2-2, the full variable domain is KAGVTQTPRYLIKTRGQQVTLSCSPISGHRSVSWYQQTPGQGLQFLFEYFSETQRNKGNFPGRFSGRQFSNSRSEMNVSTLELGDSALYLCASSLQMTGAGTGELFFGEGSRLTVL.

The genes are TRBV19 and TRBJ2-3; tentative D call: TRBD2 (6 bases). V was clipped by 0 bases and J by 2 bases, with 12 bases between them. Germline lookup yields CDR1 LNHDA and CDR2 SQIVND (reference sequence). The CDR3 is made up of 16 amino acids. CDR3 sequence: CASSIDDGGNTDTQYF. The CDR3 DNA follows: TGTGCCAGTAGTATAGATGACGGGGGTAACACAGATACGCAGTATTTT. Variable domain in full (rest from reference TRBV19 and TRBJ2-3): DGGITQSPKYLFRKEGQNVTLSCEQNLNHDAMYWYRQDPGQGLRLIYYSQIVNDFQKGDIAEGYSVSREKKESFPLTVTSAQKNPTAFYLCASSIDDGGNTDTQYFGPGTRLTVL.

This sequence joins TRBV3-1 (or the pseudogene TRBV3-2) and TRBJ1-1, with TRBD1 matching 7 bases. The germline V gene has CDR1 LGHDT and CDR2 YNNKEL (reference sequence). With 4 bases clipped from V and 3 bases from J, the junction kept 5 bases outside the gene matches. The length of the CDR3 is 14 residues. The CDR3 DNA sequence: TGTGCCAGCAGCCCGGAACAGGGGTACACTGAAGCTTTCTTT. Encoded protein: CASSPEQGYTEAFF.